This entry describes one T cell receptor beta chain. Its specificity is not known. This sample was included in a study of T cell responses to AZD1222 COVID-19 vaccine. Study in general: Pooling of second doses given at about 4 or about 12 weeks was done.

Overall study results and limits: Among those given AZD1222, only five or six were seropositive at baseline. Among the donors, most were white British and more were female, and clonal diversity was possibly underestimated. Sampling that yielded the repertoires occurred only after the peak T cell response.

Profiling relied on immunoSEQ multiplex PCR, and the TCRdb table lists in-frame clones only, not all of them. The table lists roughly 100,000 clones, roughly 91% of them singletons. The CDR3 consists of 16 residues. Germline values: CDR1 MDHEN, CDR2 SYDVKM. The V and J ends lost 5 bases and 0 bases respectively, with 11 bases between them. V is TRBV28 and J is TRBJ2-6, with D perhaps assigned TRBD1 or TRBD2 (5 bases each). The TCR was taken from an adult in good health. Here the sequenced sample was peripheral blood, taken on day 0 of AZD1222 vaccination. The CDR3 region is CASSGTASSGANVLTF. The CDR3 nucleotides are TGTGCCAGCAGTGGGACCGCTAGCTCTGGGGCCAACGTCCTGACTTTC. Filled out from reference TRBV28 and TRBJ2-6, the complete variable domain reads DVKVTQSSRYLVKRTGEKVFLECVQDMDHENMFWYRQDPGLGLRLIYFSYDVKMKEKGDIPEGYSVSREKKERFSLILESASTNQTSMYLCASSGTASSGANVLTFGAGSRLTVL.